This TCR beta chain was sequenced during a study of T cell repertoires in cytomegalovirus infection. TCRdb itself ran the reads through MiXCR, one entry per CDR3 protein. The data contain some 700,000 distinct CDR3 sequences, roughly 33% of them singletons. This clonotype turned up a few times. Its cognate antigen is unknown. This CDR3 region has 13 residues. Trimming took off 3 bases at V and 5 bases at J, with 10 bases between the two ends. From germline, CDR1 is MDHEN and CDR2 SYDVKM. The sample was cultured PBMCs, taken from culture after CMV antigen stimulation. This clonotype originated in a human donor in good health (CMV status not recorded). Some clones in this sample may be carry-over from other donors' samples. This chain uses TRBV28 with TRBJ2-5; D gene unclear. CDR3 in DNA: TGTGCCAGCAGTTTGTCAATCGCGGAGACCCAGTACTTC. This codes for CASSLSIAETQYF. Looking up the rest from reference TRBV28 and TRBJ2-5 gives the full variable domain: DVKVTQSSRYLVKRTGEKVFLECVQDMDHENMFWYRQDPGLGLRLIYFSYDVKMKEKGDIPEGYSVSREKKERFSLILESASTNQTSMYLCASSLSIAETQYFGPGTRLLVL.